This T cell receptor (beta chain) was obtained from a study of radiation and T cells in renal cell carcinoma. The CDR3 sequence is 15 residues long. The V gene end was trimmed by 3 bases and the J gene end by 3 bases; junction bases not matched to a gene: 7. CDR1 is SGDLS and CDR2 is YYNGEE in the germline V gene. Time point in this sample: baseline pretreatment blood. Treatment specified: 15 Gy SBRT to primary tumor, nephrectomy 4 weeks later. TCRdb keeps only in-frame clones here, not all; method: immunoSEQ multiplex PCR. Of approximately 150,000 clones in the sample, approximately 90% were seen once.

This TCR was recovered from a woman aged 70-85 years with renal cell carcinoma. The chain links TRBV9 to TRBJ2-3, with TRBD2 matching 7 bases. Material: blood, obtained from a patient whose treatment included radiotherapy and nephrectomy. CDR3 in amino acids: CASSAPGAGTDTQYF. DNA of the CDR3: TGTGCCAGCAGCGCACCAGGAGCGGGAACAGATACGCAGTATTTT.